This T cell receptor (beta chain) is from a study of identical twins. Study-wide findings and caveats: Insertions ran lower in abundant cord blood beta clonotypes, though not in memory repertoires. Out-of-frame alpha sequences common to twins were enriched for low generation probability.

The cDNA had a unique molecular identifier and a template-switch universal primer site. TCRdb processed the 5' RACE reads anew with MiXCR; each CDR3 protein has one entry. The sample lists 500,000 or so distinct CDR3 sequences; approximately 14% were seen once. There are many counts of this clonotype. Its antigen is unidentified. V gave up 2 bases and J gave up 5 bases, with 5 bases separating them. The CDR3 is 12 amino acids. The V gene's germline CDR1 is MGHRA and CDR2 YSYEKL. Everyone who gave samples was a healthy Caucasian. The same data also went into a second study, on yellow fever vaccine responses in identical twins.

The chain recombines TRBV4-1 with TRBJ2-3, with unresolved D. The sequencing input was CD4+ T cells sorted from blood. The TCR originated in a young woman in good health. CDR3: CASSQTGDTQYF. As DNA, the CDR3 is TGCGCCAGCAGCCAAACTGGAGATACGCAGTATTTT.